This TCR beta chain was identified in a study of blood T cell repertoires in COVID-19. There are 18 residues in the CDR3. CDR1 ENHRY and CDR2 SYGVKD come from the germline V gene. Trimming at V came to 2 bases and at J to 6 bases, leaving 16 bases not matched to a gene. Methods used by the authors: From reference gene primer amplification, estimates of nucleated cell counts were derived. Sequenced by immunoSEQ multiplex PCR; TCRdb stores in-frame clones only, minus some. The V and J calls and the clone size are those of that table, but D and trimming were determined from the DNA. The sample holds fewer than 350,000 clones; around 89% are singletons and the top ten take about 5%.

This receptor was obtained from a man aged 40-49 years with acute or convalescent COVID-19. The sample taken for sequencing was peripheral blood. The genes are TRBV10-3 and TRBJ1-5, with 7 bases fitting TRBD1. CDR3 DNA sequence: TGTGCCATCAGTGAGGAACACAATAAAGGGACAGTAGGTCAGCCCCAGCATTTT. It encodes CAISEEHNKGTVGQPQHF.